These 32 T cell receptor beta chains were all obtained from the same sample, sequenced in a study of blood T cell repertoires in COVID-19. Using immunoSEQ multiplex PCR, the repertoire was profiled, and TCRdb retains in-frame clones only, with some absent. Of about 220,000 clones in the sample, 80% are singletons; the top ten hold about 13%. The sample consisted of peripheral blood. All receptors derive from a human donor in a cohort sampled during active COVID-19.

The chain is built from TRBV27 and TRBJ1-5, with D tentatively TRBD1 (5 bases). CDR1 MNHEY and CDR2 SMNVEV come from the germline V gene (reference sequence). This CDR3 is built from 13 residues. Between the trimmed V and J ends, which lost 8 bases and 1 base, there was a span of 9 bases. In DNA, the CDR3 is TGTGCCAGCTCTCACAGGAGCAATCAGCCCCAGCATTTT. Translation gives CASSHRSNQPQHF.

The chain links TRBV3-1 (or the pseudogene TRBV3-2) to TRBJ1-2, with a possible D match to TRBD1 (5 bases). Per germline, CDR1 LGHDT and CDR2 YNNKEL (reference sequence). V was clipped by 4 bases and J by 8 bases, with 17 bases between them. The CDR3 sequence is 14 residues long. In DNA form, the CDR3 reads TGTGCCAGCAGCCTCCCCCGAGGGGCGGGGGGCTACACCTTC. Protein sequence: CASSLPRGAGGYTF.

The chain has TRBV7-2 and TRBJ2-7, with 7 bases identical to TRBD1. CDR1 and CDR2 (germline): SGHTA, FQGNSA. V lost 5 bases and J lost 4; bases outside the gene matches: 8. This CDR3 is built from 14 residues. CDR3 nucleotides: TGTGCCAGCAGCACGAGTTCACAGGGGTACGAGCAGTACTTC. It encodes CASSTSSQGYEQYF.

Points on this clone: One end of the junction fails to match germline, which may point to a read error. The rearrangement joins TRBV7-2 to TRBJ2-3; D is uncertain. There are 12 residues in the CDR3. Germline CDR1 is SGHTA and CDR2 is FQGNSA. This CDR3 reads CASSPSTDTQYF. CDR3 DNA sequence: TGTGCCAGCAGCCCAAGCACAGATACACAGTATTTT.

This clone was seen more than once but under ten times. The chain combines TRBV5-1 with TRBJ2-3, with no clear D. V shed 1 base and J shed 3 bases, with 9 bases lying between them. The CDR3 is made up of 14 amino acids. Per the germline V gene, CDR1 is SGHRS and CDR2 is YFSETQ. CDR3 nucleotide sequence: TGCGCCAGCAGCTTGTCCAGTGTTACAGATACGCAGTATTTT. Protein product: CASSLSSVTDTQYF.

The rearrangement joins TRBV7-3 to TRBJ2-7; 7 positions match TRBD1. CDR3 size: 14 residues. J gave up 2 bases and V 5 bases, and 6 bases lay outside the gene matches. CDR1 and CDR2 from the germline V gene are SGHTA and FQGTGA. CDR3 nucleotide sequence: TGTGCCAGCAGCGACAGGGCATTACCCTACGAGCAGTACTTC. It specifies CASSDRALPYEQYF.

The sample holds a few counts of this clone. CDR3 DNA: TGCGCCAGCAGCCTCGCCTGGGGGGAAGGGGCCGGGGAGCTGTTTTTT. Its translation is CASSLAWGEGAGELFF. The genes are TRBV4-1 and TRBJ2-2; tentatively, D is TRBD2 (6 bases). The CDR3 is 16 amino acids. From germline, CDR1 is MGHRA and CDR2 YSYEKL. Trimming took off 4 bases at V and 6 bases at J, with 18 bases between the two ends.

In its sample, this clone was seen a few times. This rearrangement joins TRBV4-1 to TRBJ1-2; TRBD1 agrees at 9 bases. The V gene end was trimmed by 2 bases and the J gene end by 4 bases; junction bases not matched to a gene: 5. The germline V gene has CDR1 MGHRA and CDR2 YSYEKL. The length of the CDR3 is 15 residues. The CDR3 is CASSQYPTGGYGYTF. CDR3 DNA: TGCGCCAGCAGCCAATACCCGACAGGGGGCTATGGCTACACCTTC.

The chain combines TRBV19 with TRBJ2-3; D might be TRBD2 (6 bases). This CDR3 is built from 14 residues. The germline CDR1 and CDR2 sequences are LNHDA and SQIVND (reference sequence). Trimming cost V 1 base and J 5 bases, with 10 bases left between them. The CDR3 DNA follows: TGTGCCAGTAGTATAGGGGACGGGGGAGATACGCAGTATTTT. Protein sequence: CASSIGDGGDTQYF. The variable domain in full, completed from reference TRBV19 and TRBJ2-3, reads DGGITQSPKYLFRKEGQNVTLSCEQNLNHDAMYWYRQDPGQGLRLIYYSQIVNDFQKGDIAEGYSVSREKKESFPLTVTSAQKNPTAFYLCASSIGDGGDTQYFGPGTRLTVL.

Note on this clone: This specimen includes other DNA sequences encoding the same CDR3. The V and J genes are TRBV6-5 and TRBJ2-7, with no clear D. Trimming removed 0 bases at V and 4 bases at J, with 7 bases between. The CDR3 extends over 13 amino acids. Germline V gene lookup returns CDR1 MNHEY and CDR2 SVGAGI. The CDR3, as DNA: TGTGCCAGCAGTTACTCTGGCCAGTACGAGCAGTACTTC. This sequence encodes CASSYSGQYEQYF.

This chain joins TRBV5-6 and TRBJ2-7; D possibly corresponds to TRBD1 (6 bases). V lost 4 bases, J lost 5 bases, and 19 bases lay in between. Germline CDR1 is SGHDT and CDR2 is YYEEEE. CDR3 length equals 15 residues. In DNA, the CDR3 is TGTGCCAGCAGCGTAATAGGGGGTGGCATCCACGAGCAGTACTTC. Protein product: CASSVIGGGIHEQYF.

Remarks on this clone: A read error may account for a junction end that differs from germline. The CDR3 DNA sequence: TGTGCCAGTAGTATCGGACTAGGCACTGAAGTTTTCTTT. Translated, it gives CASSIGLGTEVFF. This chain links TRBV19 with TRBJ1-1, with unresolved D. Germline V gene sequence: CDR1 LNHDA, CDR2 SQIVND (reference sequence). This CDR3 region has 13 residues.

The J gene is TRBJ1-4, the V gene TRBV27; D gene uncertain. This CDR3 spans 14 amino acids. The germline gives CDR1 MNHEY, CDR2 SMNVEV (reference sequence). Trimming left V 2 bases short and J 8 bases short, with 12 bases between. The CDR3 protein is CASSLSRSVEKLFF. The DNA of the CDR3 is TGTGCCAGCAGTTTAAGTAGATCGGTCGAAAAACTGTTTTTT.

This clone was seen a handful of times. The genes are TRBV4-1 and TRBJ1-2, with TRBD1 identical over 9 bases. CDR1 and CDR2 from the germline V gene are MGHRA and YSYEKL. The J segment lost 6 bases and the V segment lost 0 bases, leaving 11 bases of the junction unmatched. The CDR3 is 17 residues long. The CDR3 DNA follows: TGCGCCAGCAGCCAAGATCCCGGACAGGGGTGGGTCAATGGCTACACCTTC. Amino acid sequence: CASSQDPGQGWVNGYTF.

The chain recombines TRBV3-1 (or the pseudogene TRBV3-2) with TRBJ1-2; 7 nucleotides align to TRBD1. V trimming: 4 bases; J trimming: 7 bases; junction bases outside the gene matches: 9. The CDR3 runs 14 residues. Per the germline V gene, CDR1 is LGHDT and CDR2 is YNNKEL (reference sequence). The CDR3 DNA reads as TGTGCCAGCAGCCCTCAGACAGGGTCGAGTGGCTACACCTTC. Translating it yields CASSPQTGSSGYTF.

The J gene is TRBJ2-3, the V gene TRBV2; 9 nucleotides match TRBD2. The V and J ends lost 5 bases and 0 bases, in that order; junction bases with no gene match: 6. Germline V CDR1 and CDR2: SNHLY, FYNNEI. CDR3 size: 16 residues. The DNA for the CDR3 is TGTGCCAGCAGTCTAGCGGGATCCCATAGCACAGATACGCAGTATTTT. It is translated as CASSLAGSHSTDTQYF.

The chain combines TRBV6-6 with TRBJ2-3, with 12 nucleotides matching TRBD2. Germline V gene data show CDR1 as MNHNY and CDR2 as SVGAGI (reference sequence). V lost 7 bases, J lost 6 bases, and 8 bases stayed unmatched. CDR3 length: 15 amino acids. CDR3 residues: CASILAGGPLDTQYF. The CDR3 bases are TGTGCCAGCATTCTAGCGGGAGGGCCGCTTGATACGCAGTATTTT.

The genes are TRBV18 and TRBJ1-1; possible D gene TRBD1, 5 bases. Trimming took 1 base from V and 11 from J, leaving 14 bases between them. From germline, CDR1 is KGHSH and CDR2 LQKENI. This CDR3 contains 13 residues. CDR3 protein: CASSPRKGAGAFF. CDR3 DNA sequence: TGTGCCAGCTCACCACGGAAAGGGGCAGGGGCTTTCTTT.

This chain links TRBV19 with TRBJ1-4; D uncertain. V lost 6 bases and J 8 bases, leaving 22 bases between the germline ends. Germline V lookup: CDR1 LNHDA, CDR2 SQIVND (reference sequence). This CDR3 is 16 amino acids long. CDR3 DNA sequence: TGTGCCAGTAGCCCTCTGCTTGAGCTCATGCGGGAAAAACTGTTTTTT. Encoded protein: CASSPLLELMREKLFF. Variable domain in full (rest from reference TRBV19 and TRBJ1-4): DGGITQSPKYLFRKEGQNVTLSCEQNLNHDAMYWYRQDPGQGLRLIYYSQIVNDFQKGDIAEGYSVSREKKESFPLTVTSAQKNPTAFYLCASSPLLELMREKLFFGSGTQLSVL.

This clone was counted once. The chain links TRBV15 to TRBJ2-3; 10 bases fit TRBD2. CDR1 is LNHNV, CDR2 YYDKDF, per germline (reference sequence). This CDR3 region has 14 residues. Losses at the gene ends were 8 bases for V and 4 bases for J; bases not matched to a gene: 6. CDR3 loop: CATGASGSSDTQYF. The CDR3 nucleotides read TGTGCCACCGGGGCTAGCGGGAGTTCAGATACGCAGTATTTT.

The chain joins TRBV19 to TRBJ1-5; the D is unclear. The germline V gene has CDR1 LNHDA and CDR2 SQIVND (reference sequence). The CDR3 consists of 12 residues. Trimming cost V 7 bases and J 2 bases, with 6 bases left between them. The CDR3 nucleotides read TGTGCCAGTACCATTGGCAATCAGCCCCAGCATTTT. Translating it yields CASTIGNQPQHF.

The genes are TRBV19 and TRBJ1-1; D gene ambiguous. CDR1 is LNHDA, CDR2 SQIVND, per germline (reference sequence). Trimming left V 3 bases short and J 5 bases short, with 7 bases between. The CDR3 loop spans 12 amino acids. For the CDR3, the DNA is TGTGCCAGTAGTATGGGCCGGACTGAAGCTTTCTTT. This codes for CASSMGRTEAFF.

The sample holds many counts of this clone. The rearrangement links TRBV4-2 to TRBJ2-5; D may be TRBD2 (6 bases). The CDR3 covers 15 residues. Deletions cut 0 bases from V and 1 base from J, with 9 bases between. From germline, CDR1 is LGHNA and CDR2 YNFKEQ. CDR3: CASSQDGTFQETQYF. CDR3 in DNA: TGTGCCAGCAGCCAAGATGGGACTTTCCAAGAGACCCAGTACTTC.

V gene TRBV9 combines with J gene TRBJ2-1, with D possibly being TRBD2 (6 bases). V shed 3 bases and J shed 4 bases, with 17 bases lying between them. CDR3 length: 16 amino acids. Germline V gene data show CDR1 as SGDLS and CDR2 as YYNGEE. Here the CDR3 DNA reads TGTGCCAGCAGCGCCTACAGGTTTGCGGGGTACAATGAGCAGTTCTTC. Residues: CASSAYRFAGYNEQFF.

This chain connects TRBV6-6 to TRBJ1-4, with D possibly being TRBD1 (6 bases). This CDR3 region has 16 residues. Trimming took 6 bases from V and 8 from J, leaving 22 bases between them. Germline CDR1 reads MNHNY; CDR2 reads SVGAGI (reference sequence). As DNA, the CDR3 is TGTGCCAGCAGATCTGGGCAGGGGCCAGTCGGGGAAAAACTGTTTTTT. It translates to CASRSGQGPVGEKLFF.

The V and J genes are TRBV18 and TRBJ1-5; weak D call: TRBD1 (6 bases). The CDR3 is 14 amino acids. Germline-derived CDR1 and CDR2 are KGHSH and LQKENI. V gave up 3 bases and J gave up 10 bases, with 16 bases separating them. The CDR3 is CASSPGAGPNPQHF. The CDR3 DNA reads TGTGCCAGCTCACCGGGGGCAGGGCCCAACCCCCAGCATTTT.

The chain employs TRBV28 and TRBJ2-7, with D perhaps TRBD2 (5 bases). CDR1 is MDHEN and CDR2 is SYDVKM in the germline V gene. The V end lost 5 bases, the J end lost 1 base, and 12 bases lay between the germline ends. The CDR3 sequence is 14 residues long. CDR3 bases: TGTGCCAGCAGTGCGTACGGGATTTCCTACGAGCAGTACTTC. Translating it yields CASSAYGISYEQYF.

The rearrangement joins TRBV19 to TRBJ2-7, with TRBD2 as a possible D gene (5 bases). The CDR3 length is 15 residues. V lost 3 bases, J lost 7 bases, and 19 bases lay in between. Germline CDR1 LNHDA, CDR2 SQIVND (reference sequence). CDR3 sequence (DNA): TGTGCCAGTAGTATTTTTTCAGGCGGATCGGGAGAGCAGTACTTC. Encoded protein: CASSIFSGGSGEQYF.

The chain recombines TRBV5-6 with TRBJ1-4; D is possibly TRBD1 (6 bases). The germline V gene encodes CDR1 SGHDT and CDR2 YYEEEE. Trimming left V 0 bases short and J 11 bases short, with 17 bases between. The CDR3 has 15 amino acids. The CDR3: CASSLEGAGAGKLFF. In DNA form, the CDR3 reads TGTGCCAGCAGCTTGGAGGGAGCAGGGGCCGGGAAACTGTTTTTT.

CDR3 sequence reads: CASSRDFGGNTIYF. The DNA of the CDR3 is TGCGCCAGCAGCAGGGACTTCGGAGGAAACACCATATATTTT. V usage is TRBV10-2 and J usage is TRBJ1-3; perhaps TRBD1 as D (5 bases). Trimming removed 6 bases at V and 4 bases at J, with 13 bases between. The CDR3 spans 14 residues. The germline V gene has CDR1 WSHSY and CDR2 SAAADI.

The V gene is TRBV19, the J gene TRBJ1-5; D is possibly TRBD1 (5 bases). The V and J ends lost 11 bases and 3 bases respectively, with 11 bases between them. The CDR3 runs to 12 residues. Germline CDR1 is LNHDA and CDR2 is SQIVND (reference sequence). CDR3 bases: TGTGCCGGGGGGGGGTTCAATCAGCCCCAGCATTTT. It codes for CAGGGFNQPQHF.

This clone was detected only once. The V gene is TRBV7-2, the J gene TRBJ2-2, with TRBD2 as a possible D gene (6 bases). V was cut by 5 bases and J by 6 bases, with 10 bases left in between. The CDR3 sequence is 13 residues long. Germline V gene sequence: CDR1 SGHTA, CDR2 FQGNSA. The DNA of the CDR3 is TGTGCCAGCAGCCCCTCTAGCGCCGGGGAGCTGTTTTTT. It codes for CASSPSSAGELFF.